The 27 T cell receptor beta chains listed next were all sequenced from one sample in a study of blood T cell repertoires in COVID-19. Assay: immunoSEQ multiplex PCR; the TCRdb copy retains only in-frame clones and omits some. The repertoire holds fewer than 350,000 clones, with 75% to 90% as singletons. The sequenced sample was PBMCs or T cells enriched from blood (not recorded which). These receptor sequences come from a woman younger than 45 who had been exposed to COVID-19.

CDR3 protein: CASSLGSGSFNEQFF. In nucleotides, the CDR3 is TGCGCCAGCAGCTTGGGCTCGGGTAGCTTCAATGAGCAGTTCTTC. The rearrangement links TRBV5-1 to TRBJ2-1; D gene unclear. This CDR3 is 15 amino acids long. Germline CDR1 and CDR2: SGHRS and YFSETQ. V was pared by 0 bases and J by 6 bases, with 13 bases between.

The chain has TRBV28 and TRBJ1-1; 7 nucleotides agree with TRBD1. The length of the CDR3 is 11 residues. Germline lookup yields CDR1 MDHEN and CDR2 SYDVKM. V gave up 6 bases and J gave up 7 bases; unmatched junction bases: 2. The CDR3 nucleotides are TGTGCCAGCAGCAACAGGGGTGAAGCTTTCTTT. Protein sequence: CASSNRGEAFF.

The V and J genes are TRBV7-2 and TRBJ1-1; tentatively, D is TRBD1 (6 bases). V dropped 4 bases and J dropped 1 base, with 10 bases sitting between them. The germline gives CDR1 SGHTA, CDR2 FQGNSA. The CDR3 covers 14 residues. The chain's CDR3 is CASSWGHQNTEAFF. The DNA for the CDR3 is TGTGCCAGCAGCTGGGGACACCAGAACACTGAAGCTTTCTTT.

Many counts were recorded for this clone. The chain joins TRBV28 to TRBJ2-5; D gene ambiguous. From germline, CDR1 is MDHEN and CDR2 SYDVKM. This CDR3 spans 12 amino acids. Trimming left V 4 bases short and J 7 bases short, with 10 bases between. The CDR3 sequence is CASSSVLRTQYF. DNA for the CDR3: TGTGCCAGCAGTTCGGTCCTAAGGACCCAGTACTTC.

The chain links TRBV21-1 to TRBJ2-1; the table's D call, TRBD2, has no DNA check behind it. TRBV21-1 is an annotated pseudogene. The length of the CDR3 is 17 residues. CDR3 loop: CASSKRDRLADYNEQFF. CDR3 sequence (DNA): TGTGCCAGCAGCAAAAGGGACCGACTAGCGGACTACAATGAGCAGTTCTTC.

V is TRBV9 and J is TRBJ1-2; D possibly corresponds to TRBD1 (5 bases). CDR1 SGDLS and CDR2 YYNGEE come from the germline V gene. Trimming removed 0 bases at V and 3 bases at J, with 6 bases between. The CDR3 loop spans 13 amino acids. Here the CDR3 DNA reads TGTGCCAGCAGCGTAGGGGGGGACTATGGCTACACCTTC. It codes for CASSVGGDYGYTF.

This rearrangement joins TRBV6-5 to TRBJ1-6; 7 bases match TRBD1. Unmatched junction bases numbered 8, after V lost 10 bases and J lost 8 bases. The CDR3 sequence is 13 residues long. Germline V gives CDR1 MNHEY, CDR2 SVGAGI. The CDR3 DNA reads as TGTGCCACAACTGGGCAGGGGGATTCACCCCTCCACTTT. Its translation: CATTGQGDSPLHF.

This chain links TRBV3-1 (or the pseudogene TRBV3-2) with TRBJ1-2; 7 positions agree with TRBD1. The trim removed 3 bases at V and 0 bases at J, leaving 4 bases unmatched. CDR1 is LGHDT, CDR2 YNNKEL, per germline (reference sequence). CDR3 size: 15 residues. CDR3 loop: CASSHQDRANYGYTF. The CDR3 DNA sequence: TGTGCCAGCAGCCACCAAGACAGGGCTAACTATGGCTACACCTTC.

The V gene is TRBV27, the J gene TRBJ2-1, with unresolved D. V was shortened by 3 bases and J by 1 base, with 10 bases between the two germline ends. CDR1 MNHEY and CDR2 SMNVEV come from the germline V gene (reference sequence). CDR3 length: 15 residues. The CDR3 sequence is CASSLSGWSYNEQFF. CDR3 DNA: TGTGCCAGCAGTTTGTCCGGGTGGTCCTACAATGAGCAGTTCTTC.

The sample holds one count of this clone. The chain has TRBV7-8 and TRBJ1-1; a weak D match, TRBD1 (5 bases). Trimming stripped 5 bases from V and 0 bases from J, with 10 bases between. The CDR3 contains 14 residues. Germline assignment: CDR1 SGHVS and CDR2 FQNEAQ. CDR3 sequence reads: CASSPRQLNTEAFF. The CDR3, as DNA: TGTGCCAGCAGCCCGCGACAGTTGAACACTGAAGCTTTCTTT.

V usage is TRBV6-5 and J usage is TRBJ1-2; unclear D gene. CDR3 length equals 15 residues. V was clipped by 7 bases and J by 2 bases, with 17 bases between them. Germline V CDR1 and CDR2: MNHEY, SVGAGI. The CDR3 DNA reads TGTGCCAGCACCCCAGGTCAGAGAAAAAACTATGGCTACACCTTC. Translation: CASTPGQRKNYGYTF.

This clone was seen once. V is TRBV11-2 and J is TRBJ1-1; the D is unclear. The V and J ends lost 2 bases and 1 base respectively, with 5 bases between them. The CDR3 has 13 residues. Germline V gene data show CDR1 as SGHAT and CDR2 as FQNNGV. CDR3 amino acids: CASSLYGNTEAFF. Written as DNA, the CDR3 is TGTGCCAGCAGCTTATACGGGAACACTGAAGCTTTCTTT.

The chain couples TRBV7-2 to TRBJ1-5; TRBD1 agrees at 7 bases. This CDR3 has 15 amino acids. Germline V lookup: CDR1 SGHTA, CDR2 FQGNSA. V gave up 2 bases and J gave up 5 bases; unmatched junction bases: 6. The chain's CDR3 is CASSLTGVIDQPQHF. DNA for the CDR3: TGTGCCAGCAGCTTAACAGGGGTAATCGATCAGCCCCAGCATTTT.

The chain is built from TRBV6-2 or TRBV6-3 and TRBJ1-3, with 9 nucleotides matching TRBD1. Germline CDR1 is MNHEY and CDR2 is SVGEGT. The CDR3 is 20 amino acids. V shed 0 bases, J shed 0 bases, and the junction held 12 bases outside the gene matches. For the CDR3, the DNA is TGTGCCAGCAGTTACTCGACGACAGGGGGAAACTCGGTCTCTGGAAACACCATATATTTT. As protein: CASSYSTTGGNSVSGNTIYF.

The chain recombines TRBV7-2 with TRBJ2-7; 12 positions agree with TRBD2. Per the germline V gene, CDR1 is SGHTA and CDR2 is FQGNSA. J lost 2 bases, V lost 4 bases, and 3 bases had no gene match. The CDR3 extends over 15 amino acids. The CDR3 nucleotides read TGTGCCAGCAGCTGGACTAGCGGGGCGACCTACGAGCAGTACTTC. The encoded protein is CASSWTSGATYEQYF.

About this clone itself: Within the sample, other DNA sequences also encode this same CDR3. The CDR3 sequence: CASSSGQSNYGYTF. CDR3 nucleotides: TGTGCCAGCAGTAGCGGACAGTCTAACTATGGCTACACCTTC. The genes are TRBV6-5 and TRBJ1-2, with TRBD1 as a possible D gene (6 bases). The germline V and J ends were trimmed by 5 bases and 0 bases, with 10 bases remaining between them. This CDR3 region has 14 residues. From germline, CDR1 is MNHEY and CDR2 SVGAGI.

The CDR3 spells CASSYAPSWSDTQYF. The DNA for the CDR3 is TGTGCCAGCAGTTACGCCCCTAGCTGGTCAGATACGCAGTATTTT. The chain combines TRBV6-5 with TRBJ2-3; perhaps TRBD2 as D (5 bases). The CDR3 has 15 residues. The V end was cut by 2 bases, the J end by 4 bases, with 13 bases between. Germline V lookup: CDR1 MNHEY, CDR2 SVGAGI.

The chain recombines TRBV10-3 with TRBJ2-1, with 10 bases lining up with TRBD2. Germline CDR1 reads ENHRY; CDR2 reads SYGVKD. The CDR3 loop spans 14 amino acids. V was clipped by 6 bases and J by 3 bases; unmatched bases: 2. The CDR3, as DNA: TGTGCCATCAGGCCTAGCGGGGGCTACAATGAGCAGTTCTTC. The encoded protein is CAIRPSGGYNEQFF.

This rearrangement joins TRBV11-2 to TRBJ1-2, with no clear D. CDR1 SGHAT and CDR2 FQNNGV come from the germline V gene. The CDR3 runs to 15 residues. Trimming took off 0 bases at V and 0 bases at J, with 8 bases between the two ends. The CDR3 region has the DNA TGTGCCAGCAGCTTAGACAGGATAGCTAACTATGGCTACACCTTC. Protein sequence: CASSLDRIANYGYTF.

This chain connects TRBV6-2 or TRBV6-3 to TRBJ2-7; 7 bases agree with TRBD1. The CDR3 covers 12 residues. The J segment lost 4 bases and the V segment lost 4 bases, leaving 1 base of the junction unmatched. Looked up from germline, CDR1 is MNHEY and CDR2 is SVGEGT. This CDR3 is CASSSQGYEQYF. The CDR3 DNA reads as TGTGCCAGCAGTTCACAGGGGTACGAGCAGTACTTC.

V and J are TRBV18 and TRBJ1-2; D remains unclear. Trimming cost V 3 bases and J 5 bases, with 16 bases left between them. Looked up from germline, CDR1 is KGHSH and CDR2 is LQKENI. The length of the CDR3 is 15 residues. The CDR3 spells CASSPIIAPVYGYTF. The CDR3 region has the DNA TGTGCCAGCTCACCTATTATCGCCCCGGTATATGGCTACACCTTC.

V is TRBV11-2 and J is TRBJ1-2; 7 bases line up with TRBD1. The germline V gene encodes CDR1 SGHAT and CDR2 FQNNGV. The length of the CDR3 is 15 residues. Germline trimming cut 0 bases from V and 7 bases from J; bases unmatched to any gene: 8. CDR3 nucleotide sequence: TGTGCCAGCAGCTTAGATTGGATTGGACAGGCTGGCTACACCTTC. Its protein product is CASSLDWIGQAGYTF.

The chain is built from TRBV6-2 or TRBV6-3 and TRBJ2-3; possibly TRBD1 for D (5 bases). CDR1 is MNHEY and CDR2 is SVGEGT in the germline V gene. The CDR3 totals 16 residues. V was trimmed by 2 bases and J by 0 bases, leaving 12 bases between them. CDR3 region: CASSYTDQGSTDTQYF. In DNA, the CDR3 is TGTGCCAGCAGTTACACGGACCAGGGAAGCACAGATACGCAGTATTTT.

The V and J genes are TRBV7-3 and TRBJ1-6; TRBD1 matches 7 bases. CDR3 length: 17 residues. Germline V gene data show CDR1 as SGHTA and CDR2 as FQGTGA. With V trimmed by 0 bases and J by 6 bases, 8 bases remained unmatched. Here the CDR3 reads CASSLTGPGTANSPLHF. CDR3 DNA sequence: TGTGCCAGCAGCTTAACGGGCCCCGGGACAGCTAATTCACCCCTCCACTTT.

This chain joins TRBV9 and TRBJ2-2; the D is unclear. Trimming took off 3 bases at V and 4 bases at J, with 16 bases between the two ends. The germline V gene has CDR1 SGDLS and CDR2 YYNGEE. The CDR3 is 16 amino acids. CDR3 region: CASSANREQITGELFF. The CDR3 nucleotides read TGTGCCAGCAGCGCCAACCGAGAACAGATCACCGGGGAGCTGTTTTTT.

The chain has TRBV11-2 and TRBJ2-7, with D possibly being TRBD1 (5 bases). CDR1 is SGHAT and CDR2 is FQNNGV in the germline V gene. The V end lost 2 bases, the J end lost 6 bases, and 14 bases lay between the germline ends. The CDR3 covers 14 residues. CDR3 sequence: CASSLSQGRSEQYF. CDR3 DNA sequence: TGTGCCAGCAGCTTAAGCCAGGGTCGGAGCGAGCAGTACTTC.

The V gene is TRBV19, the J gene TRBJ1-5, with 7 bases that match TRBD1. CDR3 length: 15 residues. V shed 5 bases, J shed 7 bases, and the junction held 11 bases outside the gene matches. Germline V gene sequence: CDR1 LNHDA, CDR2 SQIVND (reference sequence). CDR3 sequence (DNA): TGTGCCAGTAGTGGGACGACAGGGATAGGCCAGCCCCAGCATTTT. Translated, it gives CASSGTTGIGQPQHF.